This T cell receptor (beta chain) was captured by sequencing in a study of blood T cell repertoires in COVID-19. Repertoires were generated with immunoSEQ multiplex PCR, while TCRdb's copy carries only in-frame clones and drops some. The sample lists some 70,000 clones, around 86% occurring once. Trimming stripped 7 bases from V and 2 bases from J, with 11 bases between. Germline V gene sequence: CDR1 SQVTM, CDR2 ANQGSEA. The CDR3 is 12 residues long. By share of the sample, this clone is medium-sized. V gene TRBV29-1 combines with J gene TRBJ1-2; unclear D gene. This TCR derives from a man aged 45 to 65 with active COVID-19. Source material: peripheral blood. In DNA form, the CDR3 reads TGCAGCGGTGAGACACGAAACTATGGCTACACCTTC. The encoded protein is CSGETRNYGYTF.